This T cell receptor (beta chain) was sequenced for a study of cytomegalovirus exposure and HLA in healthy donors. At the level of the study: Earlier sequencing of 200 million or so T cells yielded about 120 million unique TCR beta sequences. Of 350 to 400 genotyped donors, more than 65% grouped in the Caucasian-associated ancestry cluster.

This CDR3 is 18 amino acids long. Between the trimmed V and J ends, which lost 10 bases and 0 bases, there was a span of 22 bases. Germline CDR1 and CDR2: MNHEY and SMNVEV (reference sequence). The PCR had 60 Vbeta and 13 Jbeta primers. Data came from immunoSEQ multiplex PCR; TCRdb stores just in-frame clones and leaves some out. The sample records about 130,000 clones, about 82% being singletons. As concerns this clone: Its specificity is unknown.

Whole-study results and caveats: Later work associated fewer than 20,000 TCR beta sequences with HLA alleles at 0.05 false discovery rate. Earlier analysis found most TCR beta V segments productive about 87% or about 30% of the time.

The material sequenced was PBMCs. The rearrangement links TRBV27 to TRBJ2-6; D possibly corresponds to TRBD1 (6 bases). This TCR was sampled from a man aged 25-45 years in good health and CMV-seronegative. The CDR3 bases are TGTGCCACCACGAATTTACAGGGAGCCTCCTCTGGGGCCAACGTCCTGACTTTC. Its translation: CATTNLQGASSGANVLTF. Full variable domain (outside the CDR3, taken from reference TRBV27 and TRBJ2-6): EAQVTQNPRYLITVTGKKLTVTCSQNMNHEYMSWYRQDPGLGLRQIYYSMNVEVTDKGDVPEGYKVSRKEKRNFPLILESPSPNQTSLYFCATTNLQGASSGANVLTFGAGSRLTVL.